The 26 T cell receptor beta chains below all came from one sample that was sequenced in a study of blood T cell repertoires in COVID-19 (dated by TCRdb to about 2020). Libraries were built with the immunoSEQ multiplex PCR assay. TCRdb took this table from immuneACCESS and kept in-frame rearrangements with V and J called. Such tables lack part of the clones; where checked against another copy, unresolved V genes explain under half of the gap, and the rest is unexplained. This sample is represented by 270,000 or so clones; about 76% of them were singletons. The ten largest clones capture about 2.9% of the sample. Sequencing used peripheral blood. The receptors originated from a woman aged 60-75 years with active or convalescent COVID-19.

The chain carries TRBV6-2 or TRBV6-3 and TRBJ2-5; the D gene is possibly TRBD2 (5 bases). The V and J ends lost 2 bases and 9 bases respectively, with 19 bases between them. The CDR3 totals 15 residues. Germline values: CDR1 MNHEY, CDR2 SVGEGT. The CDR3 bases are TGTGCCAGCAGTTACAGTAAGAGTGGGGTCGGGGCCCAGTACTTC. This translates into CASSYSKSGVGAQYF.

This chain links TRBV7-9 with TRBJ1-2, with D uncertain. CDR1 and CDR2 from the germline V gene are SEHNR and FQNEAQ (reference sequence). CDR3 length equals 12 residues. The V end lost 5 bases, the J end lost 8 bases, and 12 bases lay between the germline ends. CDR3 nucleotides: TGTGCCAGCAGCCGGGGTCCTCCGGGCTACACCTTC. Protein product: CASSRGPPGYTF.

The rearrangement uses TRBV9 and TRBJ1-6; weak D call: TRBD1 (5 bases). The CDR3 runs to 16 residues. V was clipped by 5 bases and J by 0 bases, with 12 bases between them. The germline CDR1 and CDR2 sequences are SGDLS and YYNGEE. CDR3 residues: CASSFRQSSYNSPLHF. CDR3 DNA: TGTGCCAGCAGTTTCCGACAGAGCTCCTATAATTCACCCCTCCACTTT.

V and J are TRBV4-2 and TRBJ1-3; D is possibly TRBD1 (6 bases). CDR1 and CDR2 (germline): LGHNA, YNFKEQ. This CDR3 region has 16 residues. Trimming shortened V by 6 bases and J by 0 bases, and 15 bases separated the two germline ends. As DNA, the CDR3 is TGTGCCAGCAGACTGGGGGGGCTACACTCTGGAAACACCATATATTTT. It is translated as CASRLGGLHSGNTIYF.

The chain is built from TRBV6-5 and TRBJ1-1; a possible D gene is TRBD1 (5 bases). The CDR3 covers 13 residues. V dropped 8 bases and J dropped 3 bases, with 13 bases sitting between them. Looked up from germline, CDR1 is MNHEY and CDR2 is SVGAGI. As DNA, the CDR3 is TGTGCCAGCTGCCCGTGGGGGGACACTGAAGCTTTCTTT. Its translation: CASCPWGDTEAFF.

This chain connects TRBV20-1 to TRBJ1-6, with D possibly being TRBD1 (5 bases). Trimming cost V 3 bases and J 2 bases, with 17 bases left between them. The CDR3 is 17 amino acids. Germline CDR1 and CDR2: DFQATT and SNEGSKA (reference sequence). The CDR3 nucleotides are TGCAGTGCTAGTTTGGGGGGATATAATCCCTATAATTCACCCCTCCACTTT. It specifies CSASLGGYNPYNSPLHF.

This chain links TRBV7-6 with TRBJ2-5; D remains unclear. CDR1 is SGHVS and CDR2 is FNYEAQ in the germline V gene. V dropped 2 bases and J dropped 2 bases, with 12 bases sitting between them. The length of the CDR3 is 15 residues. DNA for the CDR3: TGTGCCAGCAGCTTATTCCAAATAGAGCAAGAGACCCAGTACTTC. Protein product: CASSLFQIEQETQYF.

This clone was counted a single time. The CDR3, as DNA: TGTGCCAGCAGTGACATCGGGGGGACTGGGGCCAACGTCCTGACTTTC. As protein: CASSDIGGTGANVLTF. This chain links TRBV6-4 with TRBJ2-6; TRBD2 aligns across 7 bases. CDR1 and CDR2 from the germline V gene are MRHNA and SNTAGT. J lost 2 bases, V lost 2 bases, and 3 bases had no gene match. The CDR3 loop spans 16 amino acids.

This clone turned up a few times. The V gene is TRBV3-1 (or the pseudogene TRBV3-2), the J gene TRBJ1-2; D unresolved. CDR1 is LGHDT and CDR2 is YNNKEL in the germline V gene (reference sequence). Trimming left V 7 bases short and J 8 bases short, with 20 bases between. The CDR3 runs 14 residues. This CDR3 reads CASKSEERLGGYTF. CDR3 nucleotide sequence: TGTGCCAGCAAATCGGAAGAGAGGCTTGGAGGCTACACCTTC.

V usage is TRBV5-1 and J usage is TRBJ1-1; 8 nucleotides agree with TRBD1. The CDR3 length is 15 residues. V shed 4 bases, J shed 4 bases, and the junction held 9 bases outside the gene matches. Germline lookup yields CDR1 SGHRS and CDR2 YFSETQ. The CDR3 DNA reads as TGCGCCAGCAGCACCTGGCCAGGGGGCGGCACTGAAGCTTTCTTT. This encodes CASSTWPGGGTEAFF.

J is TRBJ2-1 and V is TRBV9; 8 bases are a match to TRBD1. V gave up 4 bases and J gave up 1 base; unmatched junction bases: 4. Germline V gene lookup returns CDR1 SGDLS and CDR2 YYNGEE. The CDR3 consists of 15 residues. Here the CDR3 reads CASSNRDRSYNEQFF. CDR3 DNA sequence: TGTGCCAGCAGCAACCGGGACAGGTCCTACAATGAGCAGTTCTTC.

J is TRBJ1-2 and V is TRBV5-5; unclear D gene. V dropped 3 bases and J dropped 0 bases, with 12 bases sitting between them. The CDR3 is 15 amino acids. Germline loops: CDR1 SGHKS, CDR2 YYEKEE (reference sequence). The CDR3 is CASSYLEGANYGYTF. In DNA form, the CDR3 reads TGTGCCAGCAGCTACTTGGAGGGTGCTAACTATGGCTACACCTTC.

The genes are TRBV7-8 and TRBJ2-1, with 11 bases that match TRBD2. Germline V gene sequence: CDR1 SGHVS, CDR2 FQNEAQ. The CDR3 runs to 16 residues. After removal of 4 bases from V and 3 bases from J, the junction contained 5 bases not matched to a gene. In DNA form, the CDR3 reads TGTGCCAGCAGCTGGGTACTAGCGGGGGACTACAATGAGCAGTTCTTC. This gives the protein CASSWVLAGDYNEQFF.

The chain joins TRBV29-1 to TRBJ2-7; 12 bases line up with TRBD2. CDR1 is SQVTM and CDR2 is ANQGSEA in the germline V gene. The CDR3 has 14 residues. Trimming at V came to 2 bases and at J to 1 base, leaving 0 bases not matched to a gene. The CDR3 DNA reads as TGCAGCGTTGAAACTAGCGGGGGGTCCTACGAGCAGTACTTC. This sequence encodes CSVETSGGSYEQYF.

This clone was observed a few times. This chain connects TRBV3-1 (or the pseudogene TRBV3-2) to TRBJ2-1; 14 nucleotides agree with TRBD2. Germline V gene sequence: CDR1 LGHDT, CDR2 YNNKEL (reference sequence). CDR3 size: 16 residues. Trimming at V came to 4 bases and at J to 9 bases, leaving 8 bases not matched to a gene. CDR3 sequence reads: CASSPTSGGAVTEQFF. CDR3 in DNA: TGTGCCAGCAGCCCGACTAGCGGGGGGGCCGTGACTGAGCAGTTCTTC.

The V and J genes are TRBV19 and TRBJ1-1; TRBD1 matches at 7 bases. Germline CDR1 reads LNHDA; CDR2 reads SQIVND (reference sequence). The CDR3 is 18 residues long. V was pared by 1 base and J by 1 base, with 12 bases of the junction left unmatched. The CDR3 protein is CASSIGTGTERPNTEAFF. The CDR3 nucleotides read TGTGCCAGTAGTATAGGGACCGGGACAGAGAGACCGAACACTGAAGCTTTCTTT.

The J gene is TRBJ2-3, the V gene TRBV2; 8 bases match TRBD2. Germline trimming cut 6 bases from V and 5 bases from J; bases unmatched to any gene: 13. This CDR3 has 16 amino acids. Germline CDR1 and CDR2: SNHLY and FYNNEI. This chain's CDR3 is CASRDSAGAFRDTQYF. In DNA form, the CDR3 reads TGTGCCAGCAGGGATTCAGCGGGGGCGTTCAGAGATACGCAGTATTTT.

The gene calls are TRBV5-8 and TRBJ2-7, with TRBD1 matching 10 bases. The CDR3 covers 14 residues. J was trimmed by 2 bases and V by 7 bases; bases with no gene match: 6. Germline V gene sequence: CDR1 SGHTS, CDR2 YDEGEE. CDR3: CASGGQGLTYEQYF. The CDR3 DNA reads TGTGCCAGCGGGGGACAGGGGCTCACCTACGAGCAGTACTTC.

V and J are TRBV7-8 and TRBJ1-5; D is uncertain. Germline assignment: CDR1 SGHVS and CDR2 FQNEAQ. This CDR3 is built from 14 residues. Trimming left V 5 bases short and J 4 bases short, with 12 bases between. The DNA of the CDR3 is TGTGCCAGCAGCCGACGGGCGGGGAATCAGCCCCAGCATTTT. Protein: CASSRRAGNQPQHF.

The chain uses TRBV7-3 and TRBJ1-2; 12 nucleotides match TRBD1. The CDR3 consists of 16 residues. Germline CDR1 SGHTA, CDR2 FQGTGA. With 5 bases clipped from V and 5 bases from J, the junction kept 9 bases outside the gene matches. CDR3 bases: TGTGCCAGCAGCCCCGGGACAGGGGGCTTTAGTTATGGCTACACCTTC. This gives the protein CASSPGTGGFSYGYTF.

V usage is TRBV5-1 and J usage is TRBJ1-5; 8 nucleotides match TRBD1. Germline CDR1 is SGHRS and CDR2 is YFSETQ. V was pared by 2 bases and J by 3 bases, with 4 bases of the junction left unmatched. The CDR3 has 15 amino acids. The CDR3 region has the DNA TGCGCCAGCAGCTTCGAGACAGGGGACAATCAGCCCCAGCATTTT. This encodes CASSFETGDNQPQHF.

This clone was observed many times. The chain carries TRBV4-1 and TRBJ1-1; D is undetermined. This CDR3 has 13 amino acids. With 1 base removed from V and 0 bases from J, the gap between germline ends came to 3 bases. Germline V gene data show CDR1 as MGHRA and CDR2 as YSYEKL. The CDR3 nucleotides are TGCGCCAGCAGCCAAGTAGTGAACACTGAAGCTTTCTTT. Its protein product is CASSQVVNTEAFF.

This chain links TRBV3-1 (or the pseudogene TRBV3-2) with TRBJ1-1; maybe TRBD1 (6 bases). V was cut by 4 bases and J by 5 bases, with 11 bases left in between. Looked up from germline, CDR1 is LGHDT and CDR2 is YNNKEL (reference sequence). The CDR3 runs 13 residues. CDR3: CASSLQQGTEAFF. CDR3 coding DNA: TGTGCCAGCAGCCTTCAGCAGGGGACTGAAGCTTTCTTT.

A single count supports this clone. The chain employs TRBV4-2 and TRBJ2-3; TRBD2 matches at 15 bases. Germline CDR1 is LGHNA and CDR2 is YNFKEQ. V trimming: 4 bases; J trimming: 4 bases; junction bases outside the gene matches: 6. The CDR3 sequence is 17 residues long. Here the CDR3 DNA reads TGTGCCAGCAGCCCCCTCCGGACTAGCGGGGGGGCAGATACGCAGTATTTT. Its translation: CASSPLRTSGGADTQYF.

In its sample, this clone was seen a few times. The V and J genes are TRBV3-1 (or the pseudogene TRBV3-2) and TRBJ1-6, with D perhaps TRBD1 (5 bases). Germline lookup yields CDR1 LGHDT and CDR2 YNNKEL (reference sequence). The CDR3 has 14 amino acids. V lost 2 bases and J 6 bases, leaving 8 bases between the germline ends. The CDR3 DNA reads TGTGCCAGCAGCCAATTGGGGGGTAATTCACCCCTCCACTTT. Residues: CASSQLGGNSPLHF.

This clone was picked up a small number of times. This rearrangement joins TRBV19 to TRBJ1-2, with 10 bases aligning to TRBD1. Germline V CDR1 and CDR2: LNHDA, SQIVND (reference sequence). Unmatched junction bases numbered 9, after V lost 5 bases and J lost 3 bases. The CDR3 sequence is 16 residues long. CDR3 DNA sequence: TGTGCCAGTAGTCGATACGCCGGGACAGGGGACTATGGCTACACCTTC. This translates into CASSRYAGTGDYGYTF.